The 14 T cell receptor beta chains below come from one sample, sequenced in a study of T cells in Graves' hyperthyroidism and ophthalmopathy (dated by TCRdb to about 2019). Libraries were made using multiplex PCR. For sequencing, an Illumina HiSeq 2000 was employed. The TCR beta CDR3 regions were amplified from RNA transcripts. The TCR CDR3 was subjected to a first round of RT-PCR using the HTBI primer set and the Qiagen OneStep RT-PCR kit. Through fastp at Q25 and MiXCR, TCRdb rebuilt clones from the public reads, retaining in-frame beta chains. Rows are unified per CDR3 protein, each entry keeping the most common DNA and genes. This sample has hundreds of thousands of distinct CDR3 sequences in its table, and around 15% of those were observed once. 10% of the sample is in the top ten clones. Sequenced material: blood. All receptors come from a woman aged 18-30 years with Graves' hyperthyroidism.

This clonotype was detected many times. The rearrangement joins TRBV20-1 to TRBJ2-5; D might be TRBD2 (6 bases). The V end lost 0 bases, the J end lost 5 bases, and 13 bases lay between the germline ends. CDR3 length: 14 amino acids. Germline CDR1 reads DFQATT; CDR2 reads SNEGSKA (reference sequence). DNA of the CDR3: TGCAGTGCTAGAGAGGGGCGCGGGGCGGAGACCCAGTACTTC. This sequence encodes CSAREGRGAETQYF.

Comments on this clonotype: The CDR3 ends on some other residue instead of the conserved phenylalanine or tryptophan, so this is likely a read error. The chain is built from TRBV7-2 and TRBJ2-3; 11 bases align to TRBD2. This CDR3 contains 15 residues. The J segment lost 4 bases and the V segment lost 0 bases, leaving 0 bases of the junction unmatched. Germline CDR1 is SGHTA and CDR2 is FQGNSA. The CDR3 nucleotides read TGTGCCAGCAGCTTAGCACTAGCGGGAGCAGATACGCAGTATATT. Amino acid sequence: CASSLALAGADTQYI.

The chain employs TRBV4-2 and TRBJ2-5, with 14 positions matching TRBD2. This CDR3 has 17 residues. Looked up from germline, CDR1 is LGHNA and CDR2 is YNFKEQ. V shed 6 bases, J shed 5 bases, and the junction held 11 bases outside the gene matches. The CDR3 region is CASSSGTSGSYRETQYF. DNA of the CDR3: TGTGCCAGCAGTAGCGGGACTAGCGGGAGCTATCGGGAGACCCAGTACTTC.

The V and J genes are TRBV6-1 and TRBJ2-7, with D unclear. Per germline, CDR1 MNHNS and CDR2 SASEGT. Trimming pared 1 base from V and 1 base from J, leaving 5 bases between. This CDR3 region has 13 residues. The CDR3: CASSEGHSYEQYF. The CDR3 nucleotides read TGTGCCAGCAGTGAAGGACATTCCTACGAGCAGTACTTC.

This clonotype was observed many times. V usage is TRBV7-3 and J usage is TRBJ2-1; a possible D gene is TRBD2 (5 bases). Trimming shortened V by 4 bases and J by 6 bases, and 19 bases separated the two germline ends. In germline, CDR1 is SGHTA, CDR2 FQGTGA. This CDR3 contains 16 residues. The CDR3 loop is CASSSRGGLSANEQFF. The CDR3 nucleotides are TGTGCCAGCAGCTCTAGAGGCGGACTTTCCGCCAATGAGCAGTTCTTC.

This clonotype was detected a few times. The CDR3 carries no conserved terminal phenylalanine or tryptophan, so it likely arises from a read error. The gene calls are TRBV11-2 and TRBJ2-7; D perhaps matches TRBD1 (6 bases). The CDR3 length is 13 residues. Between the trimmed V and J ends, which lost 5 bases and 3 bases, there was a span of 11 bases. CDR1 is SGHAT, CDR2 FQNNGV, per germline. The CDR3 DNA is TGTGCCAGCAGCCTCAGGGGCGGCTACGAGCAGTACCTC. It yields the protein CASSLRGGYEQYL.

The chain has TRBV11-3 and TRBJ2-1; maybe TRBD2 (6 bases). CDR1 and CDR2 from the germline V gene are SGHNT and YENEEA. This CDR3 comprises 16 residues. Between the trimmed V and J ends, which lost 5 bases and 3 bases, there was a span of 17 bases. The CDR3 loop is CASSTGTDLYYNEQFF. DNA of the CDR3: TGTGCCAGCAGCACTGGGACTGACCTGTACTACAATGAGCAGTTCTTC. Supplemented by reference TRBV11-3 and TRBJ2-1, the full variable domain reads EAGVVQSPRYKIIEKKQPVAFWCNPISGHNTLYWYLQNLGQGPELLIRYENEEAVDDSQLPKDRFSAERLKGVDSTLKIQPAELGDSAVYLCASSTGTDLYYNEQFFGPGTRLTVL.

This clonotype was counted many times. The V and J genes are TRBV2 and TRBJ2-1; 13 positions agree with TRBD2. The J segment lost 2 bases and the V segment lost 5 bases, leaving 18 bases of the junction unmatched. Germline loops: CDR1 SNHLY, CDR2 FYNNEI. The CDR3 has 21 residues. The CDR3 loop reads CASSHAITSGRAGSAYNEQFF. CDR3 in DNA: TGTGCCAGCAGTCACGCCATCACTAGCGGGAGGGCCGGATCCGCCTACAATGAGCAGTTCTTC. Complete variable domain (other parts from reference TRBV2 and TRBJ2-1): EPEVTQTPSHQVTQMGQEVILRCVPISNHLYFYWYRQILGQKVEFLVSFYNNEISEKSEIFDDQFSVERPDGSNFTLKIRSTKLEDSAMYFCASSHAITSGRAGSAYNEQFFGPGTRLTVL.

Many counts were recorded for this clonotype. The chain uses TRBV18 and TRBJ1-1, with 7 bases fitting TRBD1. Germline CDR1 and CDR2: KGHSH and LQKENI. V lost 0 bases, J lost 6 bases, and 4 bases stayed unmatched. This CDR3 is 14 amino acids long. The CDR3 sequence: CASSPPTGWAEAFF. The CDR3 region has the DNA TGTGCCAGCTCACCACCGACAGGGTGGGCTGAAGCTTTCTTT.

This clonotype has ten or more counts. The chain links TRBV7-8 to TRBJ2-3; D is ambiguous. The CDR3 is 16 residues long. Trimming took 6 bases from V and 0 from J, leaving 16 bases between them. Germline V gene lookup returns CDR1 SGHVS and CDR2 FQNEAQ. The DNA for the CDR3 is TGTGCCAGCAGTCTCCCCTATGAGGCTAGCACAGATACGCAGTATTTT. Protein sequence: CASSLPYEASTDTQYF. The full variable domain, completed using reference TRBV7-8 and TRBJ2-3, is GAGVSQSPRYKVAKRGQDVALRCDPISGHVSLFWYQQALGQGPEFLTYFQNEAQLDKSGLPSDRFFAERPEGSVSTLKIQRTQQEDSAVYLCASSLPYEASTDTQYFGPGTRLTVL.

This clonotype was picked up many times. CDR3 coding DNA: TGTGCCAGCAGCCCTGATGGGCGCGAGCAGTACTTC. Its protein is CASSPDGREQYF. This chain uses TRBV7-9 with TRBJ2-7; no clear D. Germline V gene lookup returns CDR1 SEHNR and CDR2 FQNEAQ (reference sequence). The CDR3 has 12 residues. V lost 5 bases to trimming and J lost 6 bases, with 11 bases between them. The full variable domain, rest sourced from reference TRBV7-9 and TRBJ2-7, is DTGVSQNPRHKITKRGQNVTFRCDPISEHNRLYWYRQTLGQGPEFLTYFQNEAQLEKSRLLSDRFSAERPKGSFSTLEIQRTEQGDSAMYLCASSPDGREQYFGPGTRLTVT.

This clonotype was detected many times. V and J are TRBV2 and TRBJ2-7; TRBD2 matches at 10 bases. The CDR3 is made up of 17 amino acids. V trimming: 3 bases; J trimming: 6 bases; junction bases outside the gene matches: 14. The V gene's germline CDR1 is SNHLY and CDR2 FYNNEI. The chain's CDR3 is CASSDIEAGGPWGEQYF. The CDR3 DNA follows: TGTGCCAGCAGTGACATTGAAGCGGGAGGGCCCTGGGGCGAGCAGTACTTC.

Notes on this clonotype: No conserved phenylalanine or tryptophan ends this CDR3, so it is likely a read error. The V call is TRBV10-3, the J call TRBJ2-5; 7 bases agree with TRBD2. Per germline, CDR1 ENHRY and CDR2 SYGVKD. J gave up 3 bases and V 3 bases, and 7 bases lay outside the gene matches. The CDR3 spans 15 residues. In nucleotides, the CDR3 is TGTGCCATCAGTGACCACACTAGCGATAAAGAGACCCAGTACTCC. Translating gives CAISDHTSDKETQYS.

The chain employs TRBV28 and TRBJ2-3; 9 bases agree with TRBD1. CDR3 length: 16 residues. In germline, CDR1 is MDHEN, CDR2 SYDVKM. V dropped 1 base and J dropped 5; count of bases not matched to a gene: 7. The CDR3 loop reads CASSLFPTGGKDTQYF. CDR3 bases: TGTGCCAGCAGTTTATTTCCGACAGGGGGGAAAGATACGCAGTATTTT.